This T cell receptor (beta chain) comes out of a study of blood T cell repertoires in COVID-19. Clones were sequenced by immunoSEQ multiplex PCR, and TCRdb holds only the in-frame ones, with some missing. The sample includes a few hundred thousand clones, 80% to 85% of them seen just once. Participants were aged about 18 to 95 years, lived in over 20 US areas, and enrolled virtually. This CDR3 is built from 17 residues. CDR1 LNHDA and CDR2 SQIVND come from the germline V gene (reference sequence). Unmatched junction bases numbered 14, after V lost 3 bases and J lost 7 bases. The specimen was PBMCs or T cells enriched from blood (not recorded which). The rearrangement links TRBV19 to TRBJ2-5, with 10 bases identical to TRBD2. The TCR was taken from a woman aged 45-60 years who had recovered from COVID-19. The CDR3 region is CASSIQPSGGQPVTQYF. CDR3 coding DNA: TGTGCCAGTAGTATTCAGCCTAGCGGGGGCCAACCGGTGACCCAGTACTTC.